What follows are 3 T cell receptor beta chains derived from one specimen sequenced in a study of glioma-infiltrating T cells listed by TCRdb under 2016. This sample was sequenced with an Illumina MiSeq. The iRepertoire nested amplicon-rescue multiplex PCR (arm-PCR) platform was used to amplify TCR alpha and beta CDR3 regions from RNA. The public reads were reprocessed in TCRdb via fastp at Q25 and MiXCR, keeping in-frame beta chains. A single entry per CDR3 protein holds the most common genes and DNA from its merged rows. The sample includes about 93,000 distinct CDR3 sequences, with 35% to 45% observed a single time. The ten largest account for approximately 38% of the sample. Sequencing used glioma tissue, nonneoplastic brain tissue, or PBMCs (not recorded which). All receptors come from a human donor with low-grade glioma or glioblastoma, undergoing nonglioma brain surgery, or in good health (not recorded which).

This clonotype has ten or more counts. The rearrangement links TRBV14 to TRBJ1-4, with TRBD1 as a possible D gene (5 bases). From germline, CDR1 is SGHDN and CDR2 FVKESK. There are 17 residues in the CDR3. The ends were cut back, 0 bases at V and 8 bases at J, with 19 bases in the middle. The CDR3 DNA reads TGTGCCAGCAGCCAAGACGGCAGGGAGGGACCTAGCGAAAAACTGTTTTTT. Translating gives CASSQDGREGPSEKLFF.

J is TRBJ1-6 and V is TRBV6-5, with D unclear. The germline CDR1 and CDR2 sequences are MNHEY and SVGAGI. This CDR3 comprises 16 residues. The V and J ends lost 5 bases and 6 bases respectively, with 17 bases between them. The chain's CDR3 is CASSEMAELCNSPLHF. The CDR3 DNA reads as TGTGCCAGCAGTGAAATGGCTGAACTTTGTAATTCACCCCTCCACTTT.

The chain employs TRBV25-1 and TRBJ2-3; 13 bases map to TRBD2. Germline V gene lookup returns CDR1 MGHDK and CDR2 SYGVNS. The CDR3 spans 18 residues. V lost 6 bases, J lost 2 bases, and 11 bases stayed unmatched. This chain's CDR3 is CASSGQGLAGFNTDTQYF. CDR3 nucleotides: TGTGCCAGCAGCGGACAGGGACTAGCGGGATTTAACACAGATACGCAGTATTTT.